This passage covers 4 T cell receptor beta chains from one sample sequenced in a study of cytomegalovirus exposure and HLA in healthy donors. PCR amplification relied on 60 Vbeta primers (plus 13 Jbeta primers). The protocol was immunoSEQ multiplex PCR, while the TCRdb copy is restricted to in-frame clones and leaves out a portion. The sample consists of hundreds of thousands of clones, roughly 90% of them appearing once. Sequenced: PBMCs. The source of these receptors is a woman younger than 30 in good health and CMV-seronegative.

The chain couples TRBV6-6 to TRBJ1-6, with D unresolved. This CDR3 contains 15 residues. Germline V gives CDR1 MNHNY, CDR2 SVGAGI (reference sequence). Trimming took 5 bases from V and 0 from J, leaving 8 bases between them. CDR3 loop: CASSGGYSYNSPLHF. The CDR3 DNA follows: TGTGCCAGCAGTGGCGGGTACTCCTATAATTCACCCCTCCACTTT.

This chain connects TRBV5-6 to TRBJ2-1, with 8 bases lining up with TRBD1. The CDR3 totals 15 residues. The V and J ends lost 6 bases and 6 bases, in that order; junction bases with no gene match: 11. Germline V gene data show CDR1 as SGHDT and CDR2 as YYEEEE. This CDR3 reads CASTETGTGGNEQFF. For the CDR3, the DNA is TGTGCCAGCACCGAAACCGGGACAGGAGGCAATGAGCAGTTCTTC.

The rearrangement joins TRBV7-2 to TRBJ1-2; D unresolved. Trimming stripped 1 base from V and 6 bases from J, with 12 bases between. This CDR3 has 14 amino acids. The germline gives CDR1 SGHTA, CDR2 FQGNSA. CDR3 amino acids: CASSLVSASDGYTF. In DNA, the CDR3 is TGTGCCAGCAGCTTAGTCAGTGCTAGTGATGGCTACACCTTC.

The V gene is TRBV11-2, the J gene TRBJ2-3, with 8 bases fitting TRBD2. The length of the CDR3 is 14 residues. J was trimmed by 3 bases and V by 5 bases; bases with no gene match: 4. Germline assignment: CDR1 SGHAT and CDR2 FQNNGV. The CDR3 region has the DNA TGTGCCAGCAGCCCCGGGGGGGGGACAGATACGCAGTATTTT. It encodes CASSPGGGTDTQYF.